This TCR beta chain appears in the sequencing data of a study of breast tumors, draining lymph nodes, adjacent tissues listed by TCRdb under 2016. Broadly, across the study: TCR beta repertoires were compared across tumor, adjacent nontumor tissue and axillary lymph nodes obtained from breast cancer patients. In human breast cancer, the study set out to assess how tumor, surrounding tissue and draining lymph node repertoires relate to one another and whether T cells might be exchanged between them.

The lymph node samples were taken from the axillary draining lymph nodes of breast cancer patients. Broader findings and caveats from the paper: Tumor T-cell repertoires showed less diversity than lymph node repertoires and more diversity than nontumor tissue repertoires, and tumor T-cell repertoires showed preferential V and J gene usage. The study presented the conclusion that tumor T cells originate in lymph nodes as consistent with a hypothesis, not as something directly demonstrated. The similarity between tumor and nontumor tissue repertoires was significantly greater in luminal-like breast cancer than in basal-like breast cancer. The data were considered consistent with most tumor T cells being derived from the lymph node and subsequently expanding within tumor tissue.

The table lists this clonotype with many counts. The antigen it binds to is not known. No much larger clone exists at a distance of one base, and base qualities are not known. Sequencing took place on an Illumina HiSeq 2000. Multiplex PCR amplification was used to generate the TCR beta chain libraries. The amplified TCR beta chain products were analyzed by high-throughput sequencing. TCRdb trimmed public reads at Q25 via fastp, called clones via MiXCR and kept in-frame beta chains. Every distinct CDR3 protein forms one entry, paired with its most common genes and DNA. The sample yields more than 80,000 distinct CDR3 sequences; about 29% were counted once. The top ten constitute under 6.5% of the sample. Sequencing was carried out using axillary lymph node tissue. This clonotype was sampled from a female donor with breast cancer. Some clones in this sample may be carry-over from other donors' samples.

Here is the DNA: TGTGCCAGCAGTTTATATCACCCCCTAATCCGGGGAGAATTAGTGGAGCAGTACTTC. Its translation reads: CASSLYHPLIRGELVEQYF. The rearranged segments are TRBV27 and TRBJ2-7, and TRBD2 may be the D gene, going by 5 matching bases. V and J lose 1 base and 7 bases, and a span of 29 bases separates them. The CDR3 starts with the cysteine, ends with the phenylalanine, and has 19 residues. The kept DNA is CDR3 alone, 57 bases in frame from the first base. Looking up the germline V gene (reference sequence) yields CDR1 MNHEY and CDR2 SMNVEV.